This T cell receptor beta chain was identified in a study of T cells in Graves' hyperthyroidism and ophthalmopathy. The CDR3 regions of TCR beta were amplified from RNA transcripts. A first-round RT-PCR of the TCR CDR3 used the HTBI primer set. TCRdb called the multiplex PCR reads again in MiXCR, with one record for every CDR3 protein. The table has hundreds of thousands of distinct CDR3 sequences, over 15% seen once. Ten or more counts support this clonotype. This clonotype originated in a woman aged 18-30 years with Graves' hyperthyroidism. The sequenced material came from blood.

The CDR3 protein is CASSYSLRGALPSPLHF. The CDR3 DNA reads TGTGCCAGCAGTTACTCCCTCAGGGGCGCCCTCCCTTCACCCCTCCACTTT. This chain links TRBV6-6 with TRBJ1-6; tentatively, D is TRBD1 (6 bases). Per germline, CDR1 MNHNY and CDR2 SVGAGI (reference sequence). The length of the CDR3 is 17 residues. V lost 0 bases, J lost 9 bases, and 18 bases lay in between.